This TCR beta chain was sequenced in a study of blood T cell repertoires in COVID-19. At the level of the study: PBMCs, B-cell-depleted T cells, or T cells provided the cDNA or gDNA that made up the material.

V was trimmed by 5 bases and J by 7 bases, leaving 17 bases between them. The CDR3 contains 14 residues. Germline CDR1 is MDHEN and CDR2 is SYDVKM. Per the original methods: Estimation of nucleated cell counts relied on the amplification of reference gene primers. Here immunoSEQ multiplex PCR was the method, and the copy in TCRdb shows in-frame clones only, minus some. V and J calls and clone size are given by that table; D and trimming were obtained from the DNA. The data contain some 230,000 clones, approximately 84% of them seen just once; the ten biggest clones take up 15%. This clone was seen a few times. Participants were aged roughly 18 to 95 years, lived in 24 US areas, and enrolled virtually. Assignments of participants to cohorts depended upon their own reported clinical history.

The receptor was derived from a man aged 35-49 years who had recovered from COVID-19. The genes are TRBV28 and TRBJ1-2; D is ambiguous. The sequenced sample consisted of PBMCs or T cells enriched from blood (not recorded which). CDR3: CASSLQAIIGGYTF. The DNA for the CDR3 is TGTGCCAGCAGTCTGCAGGCGATAATAGGTGGCTACACCTTC.